This passage covers 5 T cell receptor beta chains from one sample sequenced in a study of T cell responses to AZD1222 COVID-19 vaccine. The repertoire was sequenced with immunoSEQ multiplex PCR; TCRdb's copy has only in-frame clones and lacks some. The table has around 120,000 clones, about 92% seen once. Sequencing used peripheral blood, obtained 28 days after the second AZD1222 dose. The receptors were sampled from an adult who received the AZD1222 COVID-19 vaccine.

V and J are TRBV4-2 and TRBJ1-1, with D perhaps TRBD1 (5 bases). Trimming shortened V by 7 bases and J by 4 bases, and 16 bases separated the two germline ends. The germline CDR1 and CDR2 sequences are LGHNA and YNFKEQ. The CDR3 has 14 residues. The CDR3 sequence: CASIRGGVSTEAFF. Written as DNA, the CDR3 is TGTGCCAGCATTCGGGGGGGAGTAAGCACTGAAGCTTTCTTT.

The V gene is TRBV28, the J gene TRBJ1-2, with a possible D match to TRBD1 (5 bases). The CDR3 loop spans 16 amino acids. The V end was cut by 5 bases, the J end by 4 bases, with 20 bases between. Germline V gives CDR1 MDHEN, CDR2 SYDVKM. The CDR3 loop reads CASSQNGRGMGYGYTF. DNA for the CDR3: TGTGCCAGCAGTCAGAATGGGCGGGGGATGGGCTATGGCTACACCTTC.

This clone appeared a single time. The chain has TRBV5-1 and TRBJ2-2, with D possibly being TRBD1 or TRBD2 (5 bases each). The CDR3 runs to 15 residues. Germline-derived CDR1 and CDR2 are SGHRS and YFSETQ. Deletions cut 4 bases from V and 6 bases from J, with 16 bases between. In nucleotides, the CDR3 is TGCGCCAGCAGCCCGGGGCCTAGGATCCCCGGGGAGCTGTTTTTT. It translates to CASSPGPRIPGELFF.

The chain joins TRBV5-5 to TRBJ1-1; D perhaps matches TRBD1 (5 bases). Trimming stripped 0 bases from V and 4 bases from J, with 7 bases between. Germline loops: CDR1 SGHKS, CDR2 YYEKEE (reference sequence). CDR3 length: 13 residues. CDR3 in amino acids: CASSLGQTTEAFF. In DNA form, the CDR3 reads TGTGCCAGCAGCTTGGGACAGACCACTGAAGCTTTCTTT.

The rearrangement joins TRBV14 to TRBJ2-7; the D call may be TRBD1 or TRBD2 (5 bases each). CDR3 length: 15 residues. The V gene's germline CDR1 is SGHDN and CDR2 FVKESK. V gave up 0 bases and J gave up 2 bases, with 11 bases separating them. The CDR3 here is CASSQETGAPYEQYF. The CDR3 DNA is TGTGCCAGCAGCCAAGAAACCGGGGCCCCCTACGAGCAGTACTTC.